The text below deals with one T cell receptor (beta chain). The target antigen is unknown. This entry is derived from a study of a mutant IDH1 vaccine in newly diagnosed glioma. Assay: immunoSEQ multiplex PCR; the TCRdb copy retains only in-frame clones and omits some. The sample consists of 20,000 to 30,000 clones, about 80% of them appearing once. CDR1 DFQATT and CDR2 SNEGSKA come from the germline V gene (reference sequence). V dropped 5 bases and J dropped 13 bases, with 12 bases sitting between them. CDR3 length: 10 residues. Time point given: week 47, end of study. Each vaccine dose was 300 ug of mutant IDH1 20-mer peptide, with topical imiquimod.

The sequencing used PBMCs, collected from a glioma patient whose treatment included an IDH1 peptide vaccine. This chain joins TRBV20-1 and TRBJ2-1; TRBD1 or TRBD2 may be the D gene (5 bases each). The sequence was obtained from a man between 35 and 55 years old with glioma. Some clones in this sample may be carry-over from other donors' samples. The CDR3 reads CSAQEGTQFF. CDR3 DNA: TGCAGTGCTCAGGAAGGGACCCAGTTCTTC.